Reported below is one T cell receptor (beta chain). This clone was seen only once. The clone's antigen remains unknown. Per-base qualities were not stored, and no clone one base away is much larger. Collaborating institutions collected whole blood in K2EDTA tubes following their own protocols. For TCRbeta analysis, collaborators shipped samples as frozen whole blood, isolated PBMCs, or DNA extracted from either of those sample types. The record originates from a study of blood T cell repertoires in COVID-19 (dated by TCRdb to 2018 to 2020). Describing the broader study: The collaborator samples originated in the United States, Italy and Spain and spanned the acute and convalescent phases of COVID-19. The prospective study material was composed of cDNA or gDNA derived from T cells, B-cell-depleted T cells, or PBMCs. The sample metadata nearly always contained a de-identified subject ID, COVID-19 status, age in years and sex. The repertoires were made available in a free public database intended to serve as a resource for research on the immune response to SARS-CoV-2. HLA class I and class II types, where available, came from metadata supplied by the sample provider rather than from assay-based typing. Deeply sampled blood TCRbeta repertoires from subjects exposed to, actively infected with, or recovered from COVID-19 were included in the dataset. The samples were drawn from two sources: the first 160 participants of the ongoing ImmuneRACE study, and approximately 1,300 subjects contributed by 6 global collaborators. General conclusions and limits of the study: The amount of clinical and demographic metadata varied by source and participant and was provided uncurated.

Inclusive of the bounding cysteine and phenylalanine, the CDR3 is 14 residues long. The only DNA kept is the CDR3, 42 bases in frame from the first base. V and J are truncated by 1 base and 5 bases respectively, leaving an intervening sequence of 10 bases. CDR1 and CDR2 are read off the germline V gene as SGHTA and FQGTGA. TCRbeta CDR3 regions were amplified from genomic DNA by means of the immunoSEQ Assay, a bias-controlled multiplex PCR. As for the authors' bioinformatics: The number of nucleated cells in each sample was estimated from the amplification of reference gene primers within the assay. To quantify the absolute abundance of each unique TCRbeta CDR3 rearrangement, sequence reads were collapsed and filtered. For each sample, productive Simpson clonality was calculated as the square root of Simpson's diversity index across productive rearrangements. As stored in TCRdb, this immuneACCESS dataset retains in-frame rearrangements with V and J assigned. A fraction of the clones does not appear; measured against another copy, unresolved V genes explain less than half of the discrepancy, and the remainder lacks a known reason. V, J and clone size were drawn from that table, and D and trimming were deduced from the DNA. The sample has under 350,000 clones on record, roughly 89% of them singletons. The top ten hold around 2.1% of the sample.

The sample comprised peripheral blood. The chain joins TRBV7-3 to TRBJ2-3; no D segment can be confidently identified. This sequence originates from a man in his forties or fifties with acute or convalescent COVID-19. The sequenced DNA: TGTGCCAGCAGCTTAAAAGCTGTTGGAGATACGCAGTATTTT. It encodes CASSLKAVGDTQYF. Reference TRBV7-3 and TRBJ2-3 proteins supply the regions before and after the CDR3; the full variable domain is: GAGVSQTPSNKVTEKGKYVELRCDPISGHTALYWYRQSLGQGPEFLIYFQGTGAADDSGLPNDRFFAVRPEGSVSTLKIQRTERGDSAVYLCASSLKAVGDTQYFGPGTRLTVL.